This T cell receptor (beta chain) appears in the sequencing data of a study of blood T cell repertoires in COVID-19. As for the study in general: Sites across the United States, Italy and Spain contributed samples from acute and convalescent COVID-19. PBMCs, B-cell-depleted T cells, or T cells provided the cDNA or gDNA that made up the material.

In the original analysis: Using reference gene primer amplification, nucleated cell counts were estimated. Sequencing was performed with immunoSEQ multiplex PCR; in TCRdb, only in-frame clones are kept and a portion is missing. The DNA was the basis for D and trimming; V, J and clone size are from that table. Altogether under 150,000 clones are present, 70% to 90% being singletons, with the ten largest covering about 4.5%. There are 16 residues in the CDR3. Trimming took off 3 bases at V and 3 bases at J, with 17 bases between the two ends. Germline lookup yields CDR1 SGHVS and CDR2 FQNEAQ. Sequencing used peripheral blood. The rearrangement uses TRBV7-8 and TRBJ1-2; tentatively, D is TRBD1 (6 bases). The clonotype originates from a woman aged 45 to 65 with acute or convalescent COVID-19. The CDR3 loop is CASSLGGGAGDYGYTF. CDR3 DNA sequence: TGTGCCAGCAGCTTGGGTGGGGGCGCAGGGGACTATGGCTACACCTTC.